A single T cell receptor (beta chain) is shown here with its context. Its antigen remains unidentified. V lost 9 bases and J lost 5; bases outside the gene matches: 14. The germline gives CDR1 LNHDA, CDR2 SQIVND (reference sequence). This CDR3 is built from 15 residues. This specimen belongs to a study of CD8+CD57+ T cells in acquired aplastic anemia. The wider study: The DNA of sorted CD4+ and CD8+ cells averaged roughly 3.2 ug.

Researchers used genomic DNA as the template to profile TCR beta VDJ and CDR3. From the reads, TCRdb called clonotypes with MiXCR, one entry per CDR3 protein. The sample contains about 42,000 distinct CDR3 sequences, roughly 65% of which appear only once. Notes on the study in general: Significance was not reached for CD8+ Simpson's diversity between patients and controls.

The receptor comes from a human donor in good health, serving as a control. J is TRBJ2-7 and V is TRBV19; 9 positions match TRBD1. The material sequenced was sorted CD4+, CD8+, or CD8+CD57+ T cells (not recorded which) from PBMCs. DNA for the CDR3: TGTGCCAGCAGCGTAGGGGGACAGGGCACCCACGAGCAGTACTTC. This translates into CASSVGGQGTHEQYF.